A single sample gave rise to the 4 T cell receptor beta chains below, sequenced in a study of cytomegalovirus exposure and HLA in healthy donors. The primer mix had 60 Vbeta and 13 Jbeta primers. Some clones are missing from TCRdb's copy, which holds only in-frame ones; the method was immunoSEQ multiplex PCR. The sample holds 65,000 to 90,000 clones, 65% to 85% seen once. Sequencing used PBMCs. All receptors come from a woman aged 40 to 50 in good health and CMV-seropositive.

The chain employs TRBV28 and TRBJ2-7; perhaps TRBD1 as D (6 bases). CDR3 length: 14 residues. CDR1 and CDR2 (germline): MDHEN, SYDVKM. V lost 4 bases to trimming and J lost 3 bases, with 13 bases between them. The chain's CDR3 is CASSSGHTLYEQYF. Written as DNA, the CDR3 is TGTGCCAGCAGTTCGGGACATACCCTCTACGAGCAGTACTTC.

The rearrangement links TRBV12-5 to TRBJ1-2; D ambiguous. The CDR3 extends over 11 amino acids. Germline V CDR1 and CDR2: LGHNT, FRNRAP. V shed 6 bases and J shed 8 bases, with 10 bases lying between them. As DNA, the CDR3 is TGTGCTAGTGGCCGGCCGGGGGGCTACACCTTC. Translation: CASGRPGGYTF.

The V and J genes are TRBV19 and TRBJ1-1; D may be TRBD1 (6 bases). Germline V lookup: CDR1 LNHDA, CDR2 SQIVND (reference sequence). Deletions cut 4 bases from V and 0 bases from J, with 15 bases between. The CDR3 covers 16 residues. As DNA, the CDR3 is TGTGCCAGTAGTACAGGGGCCGCACCACTGAACACTGAAGCTTTCTTT. It translates to CASSTGAAPLNTEAFF.

A few counts support this clone. The chain is built from TRBV18 and TRBJ2-2, with 7 bases that match TRBD1. Germline lookup yields CDR1 KGHSH and CDR2 LQKENI. This CDR3 contains 14 residues. V trimming: 5 bases; J trimming: 5 bases; junction bases outside the gene matches: 5. Here the CDR3 reads CASSDRVKTGELFF. The CDR3 coding sequence is TGTGCCAGCTCAGACAGGGTCAAGACCGGGGAGCTGTTTTTT.